These 17 T cell receptor beta chains were sequenced from one sample in a study of cytomegalovirus exposure and HLA in healthy donors. The PCR employed 60 Vbeta primers together with 13 Jbeta primers. The repertoire was sequenced with immunoSEQ multiplex PCR; TCRdb's copy has only in-frame clones and lacks some. Among over 200,000 clones listed, about 84% were seen once. The sample taken for sequencing was PBMCs. Receptors were obtained from a human donor in good health.

The chain employs TRBV29-1 and TRBJ1-2; tentatively, D is TRBD1 (6 bases). Germline loops: CDR1 SQVTM, CDR2 ANQGSEA. This CDR3 spans 13 amino acids. Trimming left V 4 bases short and J 6 bases short, with 15 bases between. CDR3 protein: CSVAGGDFNGYTF. CDR3 in DNA: TGCAGCGTTGCGGGGGGCGACTTTAATGGCTACACCTTC.

This clone was found once. The chain has TRBV6-1 and TRBJ2-1; 7 bases are a match to TRBD2. The CDR3 length is 11 residues. The ends lost 6 bases at V and 12 bases at J; junction bases unmatched: 5. The germline CDR1 and CDR2 sequences are MNHNS and SASEGT. The CDR3 loop is CASSLPGGQFF. CDR3 sequence (DNA): TGTGCCAGCAGCCTGCCGGGGGGGCAGTTCTTC.

The V and J genes are TRBV29-1 and TRBJ2-6, with unresolved D. There are 15 residues in the CDR3. The germline gives CDR1 SQVTM, CDR2 ANQGSEA. The germline V and J ends were trimmed by 4 bases and 4 bases, with 14 bases remaining between them. As DNA, the CDR3 is TGCAGCGTTGTCAGCCCAGCGTCCGGGGCCAACGTCCTGACTTTC. Amino acids: CSVVSPASGANVLTF. The full variable domain, rest sourced from reference TRBV29-1 and TRBJ2-6, is SAVISQKPSRDICQRGTSLTIQCQVDSQVTMMFWYRQQPGQSLTLIATANQGSEATYESGFVIDKFPISRPNLTFSTLTVSNMSPEDSSIYLCSVVSPASGANVLTFGAGSRLTVL.

V gene TRBV5-4 combines with J gene TRBJ2-1; TRBD2 matches at 13 bases. Germline CDR1 is SGHNT and CDR2 is YYREEE (reference sequence). CDR3 length equals 14 residues. V shed 4 bases and J 10 bases; nucleotides not matched to a gene: 5. The CDR3 sequence: CASSVGLAGNEQFF. CDR3 sequence (DNA): TGTGCCAGCAGCGTGGGACTAGCGGGAAACGAGCAGTTCTTC. Based on the CDR3 plus reference TRBV5-4 and TRBJ2-1, the full variable domain is ETGVTQSPTHLIKTRGQQVTLRCSSQSGHNTVSWYQQALGQGPQFIFQYYREEENGRGNFPPRFSGLQFPNYSSELNVNALELDDSALYLCASSVGLAGNEQFFGPGTRLTVL.

The V call is TRBV9, the J call TRBJ2-1; D may be TRBD1 (5 bases). V lost 4 bases and J 15 bases, leaving 17 bases between the germline ends. Germline CDR1 SGDLS, CDR2 YYNGEE. This CDR3 is 12 amino acids long. CDR3 loop: CASSPRVGHPFF. CDR3 DNA sequence: TGTGCCAGCAGCCCAAGGGTGGGGCATCCGTTCTTC.

The chain employs TRBV28 and TRBJ1-2; 8 bases are shared with TRBD1. The germline V gene encodes CDR1 MDHEN and CDR2 SYDVKM. CDR3 length: 16 residues. With V trimmed by 5 bases and J by 1 base, 9 bases remained unmatched. CDR3 loop: CASSRGDRTVNYGYTF. CDR3 nucleotide sequence: TGTGCCAGCAGTCGGGGGGACAGGACTGTTAACTATGGCTACACCTTC.

The sample holds a few counts of this clone. The chain uses TRBV5-1 and TRBJ2-1; 7 bases agree with TRBD1. Germline CDR1 SGHRS, CDR2 YFSETQ. V shed 7 bases and J 10 bases; nucleotides not matched to a gene: 14. The CDR3 is 14 amino acids. CDR3 protein: CASGERQGPREQFF. CDR3 in DNA: TGCGCCAGCGGCGAGAGACAGGGTCCTAGGGAGCAGTTCTTC.

The V call is TRBV5-1, the J call TRBJ2-3; D is uncertain. The CDR3 has 12 residues. The V and J ends lost 0 bases and 4 bases respectively, with 3 bases between them. The germline gives CDR1 SGHRS, CDR2 YFSETQ. Here the CDR3 reads CASSLAADTQYF. CDR3 nucleotides: TGCGCCAGCAGCTTGGCGGCAGATACGCAGTATTTT.

CDR3 coding DNA: TGTGCCAGCAGCTTGATAGGGGGTAGCTCCTACAATGAGCAGTTCTTC. Its protein product is CASSLIGGSSYNEQFF. The chain is built from TRBV7-2 and TRBJ2-1; TRBD1 is a possible D gene (6 bases). Germline CDR1 is SGHTA and CDR2 is FQGNSA. Trimming took 3 bases from V and 0 from J, leaving 12 bases between them. The CDR3 has 16 amino acids.

The rearrangement uses TRBV4-2 and TRBJ2-3; 7 nucleotides align to TRBD2. CDR1 and CDR2 (germline): LGHNA, YNFKEQ. J lost 2 bases, V lost 0 bases, and 5 bases had no gene match. CDR3 length equals 16 residues. CDR3 sequence (DNA): TGTGCCAGCAGCCAAGATCTAGCGGCAGTCACAGATACGCAGTATTTT. The encoded protein is CASSQDLAAVTDTQYF.

The gene calls are TRBV4-2 and TRBJ1-4, with D perhaps matching TRBD1 (5 bases). The CDR3 contains 19 residues. V was pared by 2 bases and J by 3 bases, with 22 bases between. Germline CDR1 and CDR2: LGHNA and YNFKEQ. The CDR3 coding sequence is TGTGCCAGCAGCCAAAGCTTGGTAGGGGAGGGATTAGCTAATGAAAAACTGTTTTTT. It yields the protein CASSQSLVGEGLANEKLFF.

J is TRBJ2-3 and V is TRBV19, with 11 bases fitting TRBD2. V lost 3 bases to trimming and J lost 4 bases; unmatched junction nucleotides: 3. The CDR3 runs to 15 residues. In germline, CDR1 is LNHDA, CDR2 SQIVND (reference sequence). CDR3 DNA: TGTGCCAGTAGTATCGCGGGACTAGCGGCAGATACGCAGTATTTT. Protein sequence: CASSIAGLAADTQYF.

J is TRBJ2-2 and V is TRBV27, with a tentative D call TRBD1 (6 bases). The CDR3 contains 14 residues. In germline, CDR1 is MNHEY, CDR2 SMNVEV (reference sequence). Trimming took 6 bases from V and 1 from J, leaving 9 bases between them. In nucleotides, the CDR3 is TGTGCCAGCAGACGGACAGTGAACACCGGGGAGCTGTTTTTT. Amino acid sequence: CASRRTVNTGELFF.

The V gene is TRBV28, the J gene TRBJ1-2; 11 nucleotides match TRBD1. Germline values: CDR1 MDHEN, CDR2 SYDVKM. The CDR3 spans 14 residues. Unmatched junction bases numbered 5, after V lost 5 bases and J lost 6 bases. This chain's CDR3 is CASSPDRGLDGYTF. For the CDR3, the DNA is TGTGCCAGCAGTCCGGACAGGGGGCTTGATGGCTACACCTTC.

The chain recombines TRBV10-3 with TRBJ2-7; D unresolved. CDR1 is ENHRY and CDR2 is SYGVKD in the germline V gene. The CDR3 extends over 12 amino acids. The germline V and J ends were trimmed by 2 bases and 3 bases, with 5 bases remaining between them. The CDR3 loop reads CAISEVNYEQYF. The CDR3 nucleotides are TGTGCCATCAGTGAGGTTAACTACGAGCAGTACTTC.

The chain is built from TRBV29-1 and TRBJ2-7; 9 bases agree with TRBD1. The germline CDR1 and CDR2 sequences are SQVTM and ANQGSEA. The CDR3 consists of 14 residues. Losses at the gene ends were 7 bases for V and 6 bases for J; bases not matched to a gene: 13. CDR3 loop: CSAAGTGTSGEQYF. Written as DNA, the CDR3 is TGCAGCGCCGCCGGGACAGGGACCTCCGGCGAGCAGTACTTC.

V and J are TRBV2 and TRBJ2-7; 8 nucleotides match TRBD2. The CDR3 runs to 15 residues. V dropped 6 bases and J dropped 6; count of bases not matched to a gene: 13. Germline lookup yields CDR1 SNHLY and CDR2 FYNNEI. Here the CDR3 DNA reads TGTGCCAGCAGCGCCGGGACTAGAGCCCTCGGCGAGCAGTACTTC. Translated: CASSAGTRALGEQYF.